This paragraph reports one T cell receptor (beta chain). Its recognized antigen is unknown. Nothing much larger sits one base from this clone, and base qualities are not available. The V and J ends are trimmed by 0 bases and 1 base, leaving 14 bases between them. The germline V gene supplies CDR1 MRHNA and CDR2 SNTAGT. From the cysteine through the phenylalanine, the CDR3 covers 17 amino acids. The only DNA kept is the CDR3, 51 bases in frame from the first base. This entry is derived from a study of cytomegalovirus exposure and HLA in healthy donors (dated by TCRdb to 2017 to 2019). At the level of the whole study: According to a later analysis, the 120 or so validation repertoires were produced on the same platform as the 666 repertoires of the first cohort. A separate validation cohort of over 95 different subjects was used in addition to the approximately 700-subject first cohort. The study aimed to test whether signatures of past pathogen exposure could be identified by cataloging public T cell receptors. The study combined high-throughput TCR immunosequencing, statistical association of individual TCRs with disease status, and machine learning to predict cytomegalovirus infection status.

Here is what the overall study found, with its caveats: A later analysis lacked HLA typing for the validation cohort, so it scored co-occurrence in that cohort across all 120 or so repertoires. In vitro tests confirmed that a few of the cytomegalovirus-associated TCR beta chains recognize cytomegalovirus antigens. The classifier was reported to diagnose cytomegalovirus status with high specificity and sensitivity in both the original cohort and the validation cohort. Across donors, most TCR sequences were observed very rarely, whereas some public TCRs were present in many individuals. In the study, 150 to 200 TCR beta chains were listed as associated with cytomegalovirus. In a later analysis, TCRs clustered in the first cohort were found to also tend to co-occur in the roughly 110 validation repertoires, with about 93% of cluster scores above 0. According to the authors, the approach could potentially be generalized to other disease states and immunological phenotypes.

Library preparation employed the immunoSEQ multiplex PCR assay. Processing in the source paper ran as follows. A statistical classification framework was built for diagnosing cytomegalovirus status from the catalog of TCR beta chain sequences. TCRdb retrieved this table from immuneACCESS and kept in-frame rearrangements only. Not all clones are present; in checked studies, unresolved V genes account for under half, and no reason is known for the remainder. That table furnishes V, J and clone size, whereas the DNA furnished D and trimming. The sample table records around 98,000 clones; roughly 87% of these occur just once. Roughly 3.7% of the sample goes to the ten largest clones. Separate from the approximately 700-subject first cohort, the validation cohort of about 110 subjects was the group to which the donors belonged.

The rearranged segments are TRBV6-4 and TRBJ2-3; no D gene is confidently identified. Specimen: PBMCs. The receptor comes from a woman in her twenties or thirties in good health and CMV-seronegative. The sequenced DNA is TGTGCCAGCAGTGACTCGGTGGGTCAGCGTGGCACAGATACGCAGTATTTT. Translated, this is CASSDSVGQRGTDTQYF.